This T cell receptor (beta chain) was found in a study of blood T cell repertoires in COVID-19. About the research overall: T cells, B-cell-depleted T cells, or PBMCs provided the cDNA or gDNA that served as material.

Authors' methods: Reference gene primer amplification in the assay estimated nucleated cell counts. The data were produced by immunoSEQ multiplex PCR, yet TCRdb's version contains in-frame clones alone and is incomplete. V and J calls plus clone size are reproduced from that table; the DNA served to infer D and trimming. This sample has approximately 240,000 clones, with less than 85% found just once. Germline V gives CDR1 MNHEY, CDR2 SVGAGI. CDR3 length equals 13 residues. With 8 bases removed from V and 1 base from J, the gap between germline ends came to 11 bases. Specimen: peripheral blood. The chain joins TRBV6-5 to TRBJ1-1; TRBD1 is a possible D gene (5 bases). This receptor was obtained from a woman older than 75 with active or convalescent COVID-19. The CDR3 is CASRRRGNTEAFF. CDR3 DNA sequence: TGTGCCAGCCGTCGAAGGGGGAACACTGAAGCTTTCTTT.